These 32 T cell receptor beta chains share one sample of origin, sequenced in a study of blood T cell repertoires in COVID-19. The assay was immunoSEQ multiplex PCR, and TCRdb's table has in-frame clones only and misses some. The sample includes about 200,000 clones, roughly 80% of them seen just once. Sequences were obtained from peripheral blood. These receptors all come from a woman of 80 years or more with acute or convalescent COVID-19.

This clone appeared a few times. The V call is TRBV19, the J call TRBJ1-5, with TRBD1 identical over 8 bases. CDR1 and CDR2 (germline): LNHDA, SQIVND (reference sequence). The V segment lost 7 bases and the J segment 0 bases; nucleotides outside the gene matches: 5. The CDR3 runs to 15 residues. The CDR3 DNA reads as TGTGCCAGTAATGACAGGGGATATAGCAATCAGCCCCAGCATTTT. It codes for CASNDRGYSNQPQHF.

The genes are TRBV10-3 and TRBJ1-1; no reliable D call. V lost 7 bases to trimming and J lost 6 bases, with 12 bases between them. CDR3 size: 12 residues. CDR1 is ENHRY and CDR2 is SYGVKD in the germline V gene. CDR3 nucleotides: TGTGCCATCAAGGTGGGCAGGTCTGAAGCTTTCTTT. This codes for CAIKVGRSEAFF.

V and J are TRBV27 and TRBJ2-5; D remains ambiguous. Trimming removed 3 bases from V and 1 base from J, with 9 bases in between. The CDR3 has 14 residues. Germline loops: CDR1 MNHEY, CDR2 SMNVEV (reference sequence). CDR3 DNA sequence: TGTGCCAGCAGTTTCGGCCCGGGCCAAGAGACCCAGTACTTC. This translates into CASSFGPGQETQYF.

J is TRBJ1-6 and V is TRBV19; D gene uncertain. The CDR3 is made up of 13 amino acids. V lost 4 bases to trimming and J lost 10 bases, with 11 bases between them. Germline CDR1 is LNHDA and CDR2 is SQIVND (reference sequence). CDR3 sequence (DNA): TGTGCCAGTAGTAGCGGGCCAAGGTCACCCCTCCACTTT. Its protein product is CASSSGPRSPLHF.

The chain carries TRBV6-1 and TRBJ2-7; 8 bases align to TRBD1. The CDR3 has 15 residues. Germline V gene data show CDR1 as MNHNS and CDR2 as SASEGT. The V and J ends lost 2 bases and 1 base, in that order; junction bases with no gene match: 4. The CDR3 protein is CASSESQGASYEQYF. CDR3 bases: TGTGCCAGCAGTGAATCTCAGGGGGCTTCCTACGAGCAGTACTTC.

In nucleotides, the CDR3 is TGCGCCAGCAGCCCGGGGGTCCGGACAGGGGACGAAAAACTGTTTTTT. This translates into CASSPGVRTGDEKLFF. This chain connects TRBV5-1 to TRBJ1-4; 9 bases map to TRBD1. This CDR3 region has 16 residues. The junction had 12 bases not matched to a gene; V was cut back by 4 bases and J by 8 bases. Germline V CDR1 and CDR2: SGHRS, YFSETQ. The variable domain in full, with the rest retrieved from reference TRBV5-1 and TRBJ1-4, is KAGVTQTPRYLIKTRGQQVTLSCSPISGHRSVSWYQQTPGQGLQFLFEYFSETQRNKGNFPGRFSGRQFSNSRSEMNVSTLELGDSALYLCASSPGVRTGDEKLFFGSGTQLSVL.

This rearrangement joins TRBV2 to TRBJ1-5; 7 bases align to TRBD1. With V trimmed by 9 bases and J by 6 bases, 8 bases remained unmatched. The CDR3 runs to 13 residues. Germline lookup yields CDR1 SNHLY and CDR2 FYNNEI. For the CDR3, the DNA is TGTGCCAGTAGACAGGGTTCAGGTCAGCCCCAGCATTTT. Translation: CASRQGSGQPQHF. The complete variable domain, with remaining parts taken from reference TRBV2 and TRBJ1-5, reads EPEVTQTPSHQVTQMGQEVILRCVPISNHLYFYWYRQILGQKVEFLVSFYNNEISEKSEIFDDQFSVERPDGSNFTLKIRSTKLEDSAMYFCASRQGSGQPQHFGDGTRLSIL.

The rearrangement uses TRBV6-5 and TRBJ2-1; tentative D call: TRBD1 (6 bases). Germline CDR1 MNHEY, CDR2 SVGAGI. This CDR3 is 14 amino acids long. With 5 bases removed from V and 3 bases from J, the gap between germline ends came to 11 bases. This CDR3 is CASSPRGNYNEQFF. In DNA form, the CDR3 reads TGTGCCAGCAGTCCCAGGGGTAACTACAATGAGCAGTTCTTC.

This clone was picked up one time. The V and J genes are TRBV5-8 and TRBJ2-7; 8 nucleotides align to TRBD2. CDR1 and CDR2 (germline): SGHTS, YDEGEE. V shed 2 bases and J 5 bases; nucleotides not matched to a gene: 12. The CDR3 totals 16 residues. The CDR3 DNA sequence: TGTGCCAGCAGCTTAGGACTAGCTCCAACGTCCGACGAGCAGTACTTC. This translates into CASSLGLAPTSDEQYF.

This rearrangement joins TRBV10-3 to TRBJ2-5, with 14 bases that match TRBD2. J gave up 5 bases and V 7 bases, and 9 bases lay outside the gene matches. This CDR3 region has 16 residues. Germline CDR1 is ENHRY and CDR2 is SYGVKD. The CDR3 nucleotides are TGTGCCATCATGGGGACTAGCGGGAGTGGGGGCGAGACCCAGTACTTC. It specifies CAIMGTSGSGGETQYF.

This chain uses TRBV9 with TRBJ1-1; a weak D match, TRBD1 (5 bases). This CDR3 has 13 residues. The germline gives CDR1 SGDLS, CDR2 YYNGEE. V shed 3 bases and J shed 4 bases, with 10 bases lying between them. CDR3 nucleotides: TGTGCCAGCAGCGGGACATGGGGCACTGAAGCTTTCTTT. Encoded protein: CASSGTWGTEAFF.

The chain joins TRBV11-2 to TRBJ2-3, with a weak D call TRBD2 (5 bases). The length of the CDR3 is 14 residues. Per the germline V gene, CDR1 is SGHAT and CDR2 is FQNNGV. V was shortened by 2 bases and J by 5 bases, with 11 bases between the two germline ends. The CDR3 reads CASSLNGIKDTQYF. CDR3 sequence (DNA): TGTGCCAGCAGCTTAAACGGGATAAAAGATACGCAGTATTTT.

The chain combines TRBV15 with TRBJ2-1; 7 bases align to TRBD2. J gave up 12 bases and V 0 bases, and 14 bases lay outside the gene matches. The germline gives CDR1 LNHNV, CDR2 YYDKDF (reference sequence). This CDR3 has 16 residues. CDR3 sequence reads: CATSRESAGVNVRQFF. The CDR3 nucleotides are TGTGCCACCAGCAGAGAGTCCGCGGGAGTAAATGTGCGGCAGTTCTTC.

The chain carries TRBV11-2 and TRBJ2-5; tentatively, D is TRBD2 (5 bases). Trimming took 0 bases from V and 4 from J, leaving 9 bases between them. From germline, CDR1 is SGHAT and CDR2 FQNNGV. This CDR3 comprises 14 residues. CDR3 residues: CASSLDLGRETQYF. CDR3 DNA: TGTGCCAGCAGCTTAGATCTTGGGAGAGAGACCCAGTACTTC.

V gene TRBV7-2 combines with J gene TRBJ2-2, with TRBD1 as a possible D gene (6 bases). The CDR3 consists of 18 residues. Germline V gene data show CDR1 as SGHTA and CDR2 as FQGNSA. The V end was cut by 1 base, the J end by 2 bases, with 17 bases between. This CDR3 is CASSLGWGPGVNTGELFF. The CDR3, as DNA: TGTGCCAGCAGCTTAGGTTGGGGGCCCGGGGTAAACACCGGGGAGCTGTTTTTT.

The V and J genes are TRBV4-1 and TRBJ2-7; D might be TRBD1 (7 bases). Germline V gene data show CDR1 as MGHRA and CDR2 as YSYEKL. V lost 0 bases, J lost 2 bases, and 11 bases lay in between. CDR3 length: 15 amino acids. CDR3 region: CASSQEEGAPYEQYF. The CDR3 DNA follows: TGCGCCAGCAGCCAAGAGGAGGGGGCTCCCTACGAGCAGTACTTC.

Here the CDR3 DNA reads TGTGCCAGCAGTTCTTTGACAGGGGAGGCTCAGCCCCAGCATTTT. This codes for CASSSLTGEAQPQHF. The chain recombines TRBV28 with TRBJ1-5; 8 nucleotides match TRBD1. This CDR3 has 15 amino acids. The J segment lost 6 bases and the V segment lost 4 bases, leaving 8 bases of the junction unmatched. CDR1 and CDR2 (germline): MDHEN, SYDVKM.

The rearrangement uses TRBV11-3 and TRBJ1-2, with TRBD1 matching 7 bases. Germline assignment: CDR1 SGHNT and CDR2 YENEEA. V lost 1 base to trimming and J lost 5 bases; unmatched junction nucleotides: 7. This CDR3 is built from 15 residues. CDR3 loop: CASSLGGTDPYGYTF. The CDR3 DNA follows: TGTGCCAGCAGCTTAGGAGGGACAGACCCGTATGGCTACACCTTC.

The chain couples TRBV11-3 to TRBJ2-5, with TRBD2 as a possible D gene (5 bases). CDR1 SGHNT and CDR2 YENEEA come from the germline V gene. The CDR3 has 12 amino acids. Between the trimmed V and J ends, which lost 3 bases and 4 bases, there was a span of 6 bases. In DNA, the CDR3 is TGTGCCAGCAGCTTTGAGGGAGAGACCCAGTACTTC. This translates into CASSFEGETQYF.

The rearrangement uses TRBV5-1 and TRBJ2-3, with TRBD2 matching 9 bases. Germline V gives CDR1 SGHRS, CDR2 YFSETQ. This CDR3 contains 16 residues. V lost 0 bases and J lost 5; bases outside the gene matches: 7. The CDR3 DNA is TGCGCCAGCAGCTTGGAAGGCGGGAGGGCGGGAGATACGCAGTATTTT. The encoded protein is CASSLEGGRAGDTQYF.

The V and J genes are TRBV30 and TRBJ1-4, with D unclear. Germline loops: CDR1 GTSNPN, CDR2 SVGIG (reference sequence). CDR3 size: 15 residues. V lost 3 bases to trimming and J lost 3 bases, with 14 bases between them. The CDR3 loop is CAWSPLGIPNEKLFF. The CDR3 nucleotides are TGTGCCTGGAGCCCTCTAGGCATCCCTAATGAAAAACTGTTTTTT.

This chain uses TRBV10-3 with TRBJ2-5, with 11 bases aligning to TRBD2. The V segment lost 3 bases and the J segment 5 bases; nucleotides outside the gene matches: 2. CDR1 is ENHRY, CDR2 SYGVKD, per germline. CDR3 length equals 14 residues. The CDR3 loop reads CAISDASGRETQYF. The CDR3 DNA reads TGTGCCATCAGTGATGCTAGCGGGAGGGAGACCCAGTACTTC.

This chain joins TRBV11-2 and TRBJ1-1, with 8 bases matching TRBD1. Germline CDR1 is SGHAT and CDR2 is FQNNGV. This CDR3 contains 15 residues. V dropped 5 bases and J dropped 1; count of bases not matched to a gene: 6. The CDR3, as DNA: TGTGCCAGCAGCCCTGGGACAGGCTCGAACACTGAAGCTTTCTTT. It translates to CASSPGTGSNTEAFF.

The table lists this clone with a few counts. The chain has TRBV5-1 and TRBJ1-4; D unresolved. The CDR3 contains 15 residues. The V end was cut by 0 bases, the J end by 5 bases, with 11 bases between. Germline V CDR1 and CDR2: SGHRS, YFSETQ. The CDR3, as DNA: TGCGCCAGCAGCTTGGCGGCGGGCAGGAATGAAAAACTGTTTTTT. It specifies CASSLAAGRNEKLFF.

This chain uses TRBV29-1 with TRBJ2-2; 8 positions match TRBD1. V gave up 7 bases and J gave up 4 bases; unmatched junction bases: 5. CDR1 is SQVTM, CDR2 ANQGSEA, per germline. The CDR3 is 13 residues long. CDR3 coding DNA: TGCAGCGCCGGACAGGGAACCACCGGGGAGCTGTTTTTT. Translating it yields CSAGQGTTGELFF.

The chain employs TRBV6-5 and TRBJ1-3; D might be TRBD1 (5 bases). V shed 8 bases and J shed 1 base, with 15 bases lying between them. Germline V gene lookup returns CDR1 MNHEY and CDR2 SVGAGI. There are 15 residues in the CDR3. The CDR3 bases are TGTGCCAGCGCTAGGGGTGGAGGGTCTGGAAACACCATATATTTT. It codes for CASARGGGSGNTIYF.

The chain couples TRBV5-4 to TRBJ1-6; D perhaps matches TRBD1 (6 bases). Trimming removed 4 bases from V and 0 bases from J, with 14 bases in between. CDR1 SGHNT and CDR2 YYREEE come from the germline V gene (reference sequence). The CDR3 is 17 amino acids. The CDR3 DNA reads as TGTGCCAGCAGCGACGGACAGAGAAGCTCCTATAATTCACCCCTCCACTTT. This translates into CASSDGQRSSYNSPLHF. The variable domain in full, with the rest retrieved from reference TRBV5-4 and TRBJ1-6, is ETGVTQSPTHLIKTRGQQVTLRCSSQSGHNTVSWYQQALGQGPQFIFQYYREEENGRGNFPPRFSGLQFPNYSSELNVNALELDDSALYLCASSDGQRSSYNSPLHFGNGTRLTVT.

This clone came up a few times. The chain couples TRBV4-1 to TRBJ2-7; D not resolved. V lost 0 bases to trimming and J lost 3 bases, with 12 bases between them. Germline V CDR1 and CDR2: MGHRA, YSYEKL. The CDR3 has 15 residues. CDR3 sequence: CASSQDLLLIYEQYF. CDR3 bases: TGCGCCAGCAGCCAAGACCTACTACTCATCTACGAGCAGTACTTC.

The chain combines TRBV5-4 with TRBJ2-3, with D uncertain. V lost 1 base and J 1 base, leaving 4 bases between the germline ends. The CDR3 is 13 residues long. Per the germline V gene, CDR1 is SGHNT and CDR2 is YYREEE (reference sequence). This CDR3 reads CASSLTGTDTQYF. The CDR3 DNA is TGTGCCAGCAGCTTGACAGGCACAGATACGCAGTATTTT.

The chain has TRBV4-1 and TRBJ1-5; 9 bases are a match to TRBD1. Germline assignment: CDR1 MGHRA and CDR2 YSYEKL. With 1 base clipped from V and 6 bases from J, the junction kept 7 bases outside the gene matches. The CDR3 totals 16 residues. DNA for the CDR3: TGCGCCAGCAGCCAAGTACCGGACAGGGGCCTTCAGCCCCAGCATTTT. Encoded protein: CASSQVPDRGLQPQHF.

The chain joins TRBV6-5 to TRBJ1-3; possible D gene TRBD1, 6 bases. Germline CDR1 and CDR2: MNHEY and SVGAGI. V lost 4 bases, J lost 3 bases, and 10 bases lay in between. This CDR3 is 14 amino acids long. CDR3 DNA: TGTGCCAGCAGTTCCGCAGGGGTTGGAAACACCATATATTTT. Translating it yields CASSSAGVGNTIYF.

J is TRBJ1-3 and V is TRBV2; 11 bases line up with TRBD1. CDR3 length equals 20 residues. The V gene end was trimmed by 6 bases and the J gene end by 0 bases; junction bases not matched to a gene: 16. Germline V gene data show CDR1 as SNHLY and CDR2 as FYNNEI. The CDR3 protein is CASSEKRTGGLLRSGNTIYF. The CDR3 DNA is TGTGCCAGCAGCGAAAAAAGGACAGGGGGCCTCCTTCGCTCTGGAAACACCATATATTTT.